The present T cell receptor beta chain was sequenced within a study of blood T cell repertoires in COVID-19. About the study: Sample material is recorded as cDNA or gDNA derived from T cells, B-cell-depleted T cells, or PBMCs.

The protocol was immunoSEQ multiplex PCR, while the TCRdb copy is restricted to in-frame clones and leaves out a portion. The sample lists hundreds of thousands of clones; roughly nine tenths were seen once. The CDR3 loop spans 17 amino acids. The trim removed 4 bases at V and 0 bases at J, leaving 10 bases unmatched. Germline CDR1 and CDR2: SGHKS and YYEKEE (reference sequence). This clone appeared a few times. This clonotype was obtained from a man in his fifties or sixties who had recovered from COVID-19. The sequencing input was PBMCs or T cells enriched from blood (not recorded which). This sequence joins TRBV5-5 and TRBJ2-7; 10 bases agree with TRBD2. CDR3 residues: CASSPRWTSGLSYEQYF. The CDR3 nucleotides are TGTGCCAGCAGCCCACGGTGGACTAGCGGACTCTCCTACGAGCAGTACTTC.